The rows below give T cell receptor beta chains drawn from one sample of a study of memory CD4+ T cells and cytomegalovirus serostatus. Clones were read by immunoSEQ multiplex PCR, and TCRdb kept only the in-frame ones, dropping some. This table has roughly 42,000 clones, roughly 79% appearing once. The sample was memory CD4+ T cells from blood. The receptors shown here come from an adult in good health and CMV-seronegative. Both conserved end residues are part of each CDR3. Each record gives: clone size, D gene, V gene, J gene, CDR3 DNA, CDR3 protein. D genes are given only for firm matches. A clone size is listed for some rows: how often the clone was seen (once, few, many), or a class if it is expanded.

>.|.|TRBV27|TRBJ2-1
TGTGCCAGCAGTTTACTCGGGGCGAACTCGCAGTTCTTC
CASSLLGANSQFF
>few|.|TRBV19|TRBJ1-1
TGTGCCAGTAGTATCTTAGGCCCCACTGAAGCTTTCTTT
CASSILGPTEAFF
>.|.|TRBV6-5|TRBJ1-6
TGTGCCAGCAGTTATACCGGGACACCTTTGTATTCACCCCTCCACTTT
CASSYTGTPLYSPLHF
>.|.|TRBV27|TRBJ1-6
TGTGCCAGCAGTTTATCCAGGGATGGTTCACCCCTCCACTTT
CASSLSRDGSPLHF
>.|.|TRBV28|TRBJ2-7
TGTGCCAGCAGTTTCAGTCAGGAGGGGTACGAGCAGTACTTC
CASSFSQEGYEQYF
>.|TRBD1|TRBV11-2|TRBJ1-2
TGTGCCAGCAGCCGTTCTGGGACAGTCTATGGCTACACCTTC
CASSRSGTVYGYTF
>once|.|TRBV7-2|TRBJ2-3
TGTGCCCACGGGGGTGGGGGCGGAGATACGCAGTATTTT
CAHGGGGGDTQYF
>.|TRBD1|TRBV6-1|TRBJ1-2
TGTGCCAGCAGTGAATGGACAGGCGCCAGCTATGGCTACACCTTC
CASSEWTGASYGYTF
>.|.|TRBV7-2|TRBJ1-5
TGTGCCAGCAGCAACGAACAGGGACGACGCCAGCCCCAGCATTTT
CASSNEQGRRQPQHF
>.|.|TRBV19|TRBJ1-1
TGTGCCAGTAGTACGTCGGGAGGGATCGGCACTGAAGCTTTCTTT
CASSTSGGIGTEAFF
>.|.|TRBV5-1|TRBJ2-6
TGCGCCAGCAGCGCCGGACCAGGCTCTGGGGCCAACGTCCTGACTTTC
CASSAGPGSGANVLTF
>.|.|TRBV28|TRBJ1-5
TGTGCCAGCAGTTTGAAACACAGCAATCAGCCCCAGCATTTT
CASSLKHSNQPQHF
>.|TRBD2|TRBV6-1|TRBJ2-3
TGTGCCAGCAGTGAAAGGGCGGGGGGGCGAGCAGATACGCAGTATTTT
CASSERAGGRADTQYF
>.|.|TRBV20-1|TRBJ1-1
TGCAGTGCTCATCCGAACACTGAAGCTTTCTTT
CSAHPNTEAFF
>.|.|TRBV2|TRBJ1-1
TGTGCCAGCAGTGAAGCTCAGGGCTTAGAAGCTTTCTTT
CASSEAQGLEAFF
>.|TRBD1|TRBV29-1|TRBJ1-2
TGCAGCGTTCAACAGGGGGTCGGCTACACCTTC
CSVQQGVGYTF
>.|TRBD1|TRBV11-2|TRBJ1-2
TGTGCCAGCAGCCGGAGGGACAGCCCTTATGGCTACACCTTC
CASSRRDSPYGYTF
>.|.|TRBV18|TRBJ1-4
TGTGCCAGCTCACCTGACCGGACGGGAGAAAAACTGTTTTTT
CASSPDRTGEKLFF
>.|TRBD1|TRBV4-1|TRBJ1-4
TGCGCCAGCAGCCAACTGACAGGGGGTGCAACTAATGAAAAACTGTTTTTT
CASSQLTGGATNEKLFF
>.|.|TRBV7-9|TRBJ1-2
TGTGCCAGCAGCTTAGAGACAGTGGGTGGCTACACCTTC
CASSLETVGGYTF
>.|.|TRBV5-1|TRBJ1-4
TGCGCCAGCAGCGACCGGATGGGCACTAATGAAAAACTGTTTTTT
CASSDRMGTNEKLFF
>.|.|TRBV4-2|TRBJ1-5
TGTGCCAGCAGCCAAAACAACCGGGGGGCTGGCAATCAGCCCCAGCATTTT
CASSQNNRGAGNQPQHF
>.|TRBD1|TRBV5-1|TRBJ2-7
TGCGCCAGCAGCTCCGACAGGGGGGGGCACGAGCAGTACTTC
CASSSDRGGHEQYF
>.|.|TRBV4-2|TRBJ1-3
TGTGCCAGCAGCCAAGTCGGGAGTTTCTTGTCGGGACTAAACACCATATATTTT
CASSQVGSFLSGLNTIYF
>few|.|TRBV14|TRBJ2-7
TGTGCCAGCAGCCAAGGACTAGTGGAGTACTTC
CASSQGLVEYF
>.|.|TRBV5-1|TRBJ1-5
TGCGCCAGCAGCGGGAGGAAGGAGGGCAATCAGCCCCAGCATTTT
CASSGRKEGNQPQHF
>once|.|TRBV11-3|TRBJ1-3
TGTGCCAGACTCCGACACATGAATTCCTCTGGAAACACCATATATTTT
CARLRHMNSSGNTIYF
>once|TRBD1|TRBV15|TRBJ1-5
TGTGCCACCAGCACCGCTATGGGACAGCAACACTTTAATCAGCCCCAGCATTTT
CATSTAMGQQHFNQPQHF
>.|.|TRBV2|TRBJ1-2
TGTGCCAGCAGTGGAGGGCGAATCCATGGCTACACCTTC
CASSGGRIHGYTF
>few|.|TRBV7-9|TRBJ1-5
TGTGCCAGCAGCTCATCTCGAGGTGGGGGCAATCAGCCCCAGCATTTT
CASSSSRGGGNQPQHF
>.|.|TRBV6-1|TRBJ1-6
TGTGCCAGCAGTGAAGCCCCGAATTCACCCCTCCACTTT
CASSEAPNSPLHF
>.|.|TRBV18|TRBJ2-6
TGTGCCAGCTCACCCGCGGTCGTCTCTGGGGCCAACGTCCTGACTTTC
CASSPAVVSGANVLTF
>.|.|TRBV7-9|TRBJ2-1
TGTGCCAGCAGCTTAGTGACAAGGTGGGGGGGGCTTGATCCCAATGAGCAGTTCTTC
CASSLVTRWGGLDPNEQFF
>.|.|TRBV29-1|TRBJ2-7
TGCAGCGTTGCGGCAGCGAAGTCCTACGAGCAGTACTTC
CSVAAAKSYEQYF
>.|TRBD1|TRBV23-1|TRBJ1-6
TGCGCCAGCAGGACAGGGGGCGCATTGTTCTCCCTCCACTTT
CASRTGGALFSLHF
>.|TRBD2|TRBV4-1|TRBJ2-7
TGCGCCAGCAGCCAAGGGCTAGCGGGGAGATACGAGCAGTACTTC
CASSQGLAGRYEQYF
>few|.|TRBV7-6|TRBJ2-2
TGTGCCAGCAGCTTAGGGCCTTTAGCCGGGGAGCTGTTTTTT
CASSLGPLAGELFF
>.|.|TRBV19|TRBJ1-5
TGTGCCACCGGAACTAGGCGGCCCCAGCATTTT
CATGTRRPQHF
>.|TRBD1|TRBV18|TRBJ1-4
TGTGCCAGCTCGACAGGGATCGCGGCTAATGAAAAACTGTTTTTT
CASSTGIAANEKLFF
>.|.|TRBV15|TRBJ1-4
TGTGCCACCAGCAGAGAAGCGGAAGGGAGGGATGAAAAACTGTTTTTT
CATSREAEGRDEKLFF
>.|.|TRBV7-9|TRBJ1-1
TGTGCCAGCAGCTTCAACGGGGCGCCTGAAGCTTTCTTT
CASSFNGAPEAFF
>.|.|TRBV6-1|TRBJ1-2
TGTGCCAGCAGTGAACGGGGGAATTCTCGCTACACCTTC
CASSERGNSRYTF
>.|.|TRBV6-1|TRBJ2-3
TGTGCCAGCAGTAGGGTCTTCGGGGGCACAGATACGCAGTATTTT
CASSRVFGGTDTQYF
>.|.|TRBV11-2|TRBJ1-1
TGTGCCAGCAGCTTAGAGAGGGCCAAATCGGGTGAAGCTTTCTTT
CASSLERAKSGEAFF
>.|.|TRBV9|TRBJ1-3
TGTGCCTCCCTCGGCTCTGGAAACACCATATATTTT
CASLGSGNTIYF
>.|.|TRBV15|TRBJ2-5
TGTGCCACCAGCAGCCTTTCGAGTGCGGGAGAGACCCAGTACTTC
CATSSLSSAGETQYF
>.|.|TRBV27|TRBJ2-1
TGTGCCACCGCACCGACCCGGGTAAGCTCCTACAATGAGCAGTTCTTC
CATAPTRVSSYNEQFF
>.|.|TRBV7-2|TRBJ1-3
TGTGCCAGCAGCTTAGGGGCCAGCGGTTTAAACACCATATATTTT
CASSLGASGLNTIYF
>few|.|TRBV18|TRBJ1-1
TGTGCCAGCTCTGGAGGAACAGAGCAAGCTTTCTTT
CASSGGTEQAFF
>.|TRBD1|TRBV5-4|TRBJ2-2
TGTGCCAGCAGCTCCGGGGCTCGCCGACAGGGCCCCGGGGAGCTGTTTTTT
CASSSGARRQGPGELFF
>.|TRBD2|TRBV5-1|TRBJ2-1
TGCGCCAGCAGCTCTAGCGGGGGAAGTGACAATGAGCAGTTCTTC
CASSSSGGSDNEQFF
>.|TRBD1|TRBV28|TRBJ1-2
TGTGCCAGCAGTTTATCTTCGGGACAGGGGTTTTGGGACTATGGCTACACCTTC
CASSLSSGQGFWDYGYTF
>.|.|TRBV5-5|TRBJ1-1
TGTGCCAGCAGCACCGGTAACGGCTTTGAAGCTTTCTTT
CASSTGNGFEAFF
>.|.|TRBV15|TRBJ2-1
TGTGCCACCAGCAGAGATCGTTCGCGGGGTTCCTTGAGCAATGAGCAGTTCTTC
CATSRDRSRGSLSNEQFF
>.|.|TRBV5-6|TRBJ1-6
TGTGCCAGCAGCTCCCCCGACAGGTTAAATTCACCCCTCCACTTT
CASSSPDRLNSPLHF